This T cell receptor beta chain was identified in a study of cytomegalovirus exposure and HLA in healthy donors (dated 2017 in TCRdb). Concerning the study at large: A later analysis indicated that the 130 or so validation repertoires were generated on the platform also employed for the approximately 700 repertoires of the first cohort. The study was designed to test whether signatures of past pathogen exposure could be identified by cataloging public T cell receptors. A separate validation cohort of over 95 different subjects was used in addition to the 666-subject first cohort. High-throughput TCR immunosequencing, statistical association of individual TCRs with disease status, and machine learning were combined to predict cytomegalovirus infection status. Overall results and qualifications from the work: The study listed 150 to 200 TCR beta chains as associated with cytomegalovirus. The classifier was reported to diagnose cytomegalovirus status with high specificity and sensitivity in both the original and validation cohorts. A few of the identified cytomegalovirus-associated TCR beta chains were confirmed in vitro to be specific for cytomegalovirus antigens. Most TCR sequences were observed very rarely across donors, whereas some public TCRs were present in many individuals. A later analysis lacked HLA typing for the validation cohort, so it scored co-occurrence in that cohort across all 120 or so repertoires. It was suggested by the authors that the approach could potentially be generalized to other disease states and immunological phenotypes. Subsequent analysis determined that TCRs grouped into clusters in the first cohort also showed a tendency toward co-occurrence across the 120 validation repertoires, and about 94% of cluster scores exceeded 0.

Separate from the approximately 700-subject first cohort, the validation cohort of roughly 120 subjects was the group to which the donors belonged. Comment on this clone: There is no known antigen for this receptor. No much larger clone exists at a distance of one base, and base qualities are not known.

Libraries were made using the immunoSEQ multiplex PCR assay. The authors' analysis ran thus. A statistical classification framework was built for diagnosing cytomegalovirus status from the catalog of TCR beta chain sequences. Imported from immuneACCESS, the table was reduced by TCRdb to in-frame sequences with V and J called. These copies leave out some clones; in studies compared against another copy, an unresolved V gene accounts for under half, and the cause of the remainder is not known. V and J calls and clone size are copied from that table; D and trimming were computed from the DNA. Recorded for this sample are more than 150,000 clones; around 81% of them occurred a single time. Of the sample, 2.8% is held by the ten largest clones. Sequencing was done on a sample of PBMCs. This clonotype originated in a woman younger than 30 in good health and CMV-seropositive.

For the CDR3, the sequence is CASSFGPSDNEQFF. The nucleotides are TGTGCCAGCAGCTTCGGGCCTAGCGACAATGAGCAGTTCTTC. Here the chain combines TRBV11-3 and TRBJ2-1, and the D gene may be TRBD2, 6 bases matching. The germline V gene yields SGHNT for CDR1 and YENEEA for CDR2. V loses 3 bases of germline sequence and J loses 5 bases, and the interval between the two ends is 11 bases. Reading from cysteine to phenylalanine, the CDR3 counts 14 amino acids. Only CDR3 DNA remains: 42 bases, in frame from the first base.